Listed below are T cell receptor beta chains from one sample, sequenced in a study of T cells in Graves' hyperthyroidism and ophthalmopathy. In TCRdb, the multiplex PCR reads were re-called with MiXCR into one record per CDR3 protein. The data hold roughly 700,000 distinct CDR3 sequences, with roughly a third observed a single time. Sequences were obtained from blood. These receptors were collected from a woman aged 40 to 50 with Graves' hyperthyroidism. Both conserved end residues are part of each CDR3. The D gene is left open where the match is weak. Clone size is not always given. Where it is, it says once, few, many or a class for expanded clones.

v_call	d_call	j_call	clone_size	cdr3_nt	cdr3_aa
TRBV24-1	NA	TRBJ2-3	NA	TGTGCCACCAGTGATCTTCGGGGGCGGGACACAGATACGCAGTATTTT	CATSDLRGRDTDTQYF
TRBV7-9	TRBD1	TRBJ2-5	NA	TGTGCCAGCAGGCCGGGACAGGGGGCAGCTGAGACCCAGTACTTC	CASRPGQGAAETQYF
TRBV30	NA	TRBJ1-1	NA	TGTGCCTGGAGTCGGTTTGGGGGCACTGAAGCTTTCTTT	CAWSRFGGTEAFF
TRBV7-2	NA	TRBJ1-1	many	TGTGCCAGCAGCTTCGCGGGAAGCATGAACACTGAAGCTTTCTTT	CASSFAGSMNTEAFF
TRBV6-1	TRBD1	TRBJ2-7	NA	TGTGTCAGCGAGAGACAGGGGGGCGAGCAGTACTTC	CVSERQGGEQYF
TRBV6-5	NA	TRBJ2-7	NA	TGTGCCATCAGTTACTACCGGGGCGCGTCCTACGAGCAGTACTTC	CAISYYRGASYEQYF
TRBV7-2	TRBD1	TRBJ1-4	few	TGCGCCAGCAGCCAAGGGGGACAGGGGAATGAAAAACTGTTTTTT	CASSQGGQGNEKLFF
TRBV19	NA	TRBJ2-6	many	TGTGCCAGTTCCGTGGTTGTCTCTGGGGCCAACGTCCTGACTTTC	CASSVVVSGANVLTF
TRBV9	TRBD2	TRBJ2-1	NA	TGTGCCAGCAGCGTAGTGGGACTAGCGGACAATGAGCAGTTCTTC	CASSVVGLADNEQFF
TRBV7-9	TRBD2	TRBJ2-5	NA	TGTGCCAGCAGCCCCTTCGCGGGAGGAGAGACCCAGTACTTC	CASSPFAGGETQYF
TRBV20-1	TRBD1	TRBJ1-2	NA	TGCAGTGCTAGACTTCTCGGGGCAGGGGGCGACTATGGCTACACCTTC	CSARLLGAGGDYGYTF
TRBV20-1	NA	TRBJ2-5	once	TGCAGTGCGCCGGGACAAGAGACCCAGTACTTC	CSAPGQETQYF
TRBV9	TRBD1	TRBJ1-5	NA	TGTGCCAGCAGCGTAGGGACAGGGAGCCAGCCCCAGCATTTT	CASSVGTGSQPQHF
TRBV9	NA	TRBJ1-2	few	TGTGCCAGCAGCCCCCGGGAGGGTCCGGGACCCTATGGCTACACCTTC	CASSPREGPGPYGYTF
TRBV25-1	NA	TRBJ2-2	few	TGTGCCAGCAGTGGCCAGGGACCCGGGGAGCTGTTTTTT	CASSGQGPGELFF
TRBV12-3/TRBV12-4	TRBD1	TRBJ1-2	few	TGTGCCAGCAGTCCCGTCGGGCAGGGGGAACTAGTCAACACCTTC	CASSPVGQGELVNTF
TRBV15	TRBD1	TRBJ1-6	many	TGTGCCACCAGCAGAGATCCGGGACAGGGTGACTCACCCCTCCACTTT	CATSRDPGQGDSPLHF
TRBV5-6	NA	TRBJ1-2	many	TGTGCCAGCAGCTTGAGGAGGTTCTATGGCTACACCTTC	CASSLRRFYGYTF
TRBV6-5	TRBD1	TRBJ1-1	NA	TGTGCCAGCAGTTACTCGGCCGGGACAGCCCAGAACACTGAAGCTTTCTTT	CASSYSAGTAQNTEAFF
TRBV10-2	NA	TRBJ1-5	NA	TGCGCCAGCAGTGAGTCGACGGGGGGCTGGCAGCCCCAGCATTTT	CASSESTGGWQPQHF
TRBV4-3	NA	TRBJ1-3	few	TGCGCCAGCAGCCAAGGACGCGCGCAGAACACCATATATTTT	CASSQGRAQNTIYF
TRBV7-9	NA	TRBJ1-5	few	TGTGCCAGGAGACTCCCGAGGGTGCAGCCCCAGCATTTT	CARRLPRVQPQHF
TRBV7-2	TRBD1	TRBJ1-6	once	TGTGCCGGCAGCTCACGACAGGGGGCCCCTTCACCCCTCCACTTT	CAGSSRQGAPSPLHF
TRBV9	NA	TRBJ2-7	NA	TGTGCCAGCAGCGTAACAGGGATGAGGTACGAGCAGTACTTC	CASSVTGMRYEQYF
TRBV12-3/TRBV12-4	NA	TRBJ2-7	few	TGTGCCAGTCTCGACACCTTCCAGCAGTACTTC	CASLDTFQQYF
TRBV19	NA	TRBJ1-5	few	TGTGCCAGTAGTATAGCTTCAGTTAGCAATCAGCCCCAGCATTTT	CASSIASVSNQPQHF
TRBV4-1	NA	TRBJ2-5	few	TGCGCCAGCAGCCAAGGAGGGGTGACCCAAGAGACCCAGTACTTC	CASSQGGVTQETQYF
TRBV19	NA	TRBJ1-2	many	TGTGCCAGTAGACGCCGGGACGGTGCTAACTATGGCTACACCTTC	CASRRRDGANYGYTF
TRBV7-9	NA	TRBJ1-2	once	TGTGCCTGGATCGGGGGTCCTGGCTATGGCTACACCTTC	CAWIGGPGYGYTF
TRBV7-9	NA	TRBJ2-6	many	TGTGCCAGCACCCGATGGTTGACTGGGGCCAACGTCCTGACTTTC	CASTRWLTGANVLTF
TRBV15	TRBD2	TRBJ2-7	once	TGTGCCACCAGCAGCTTAGGAGGGCGGCTAGCGGGAGCGGGCGAGCAGTACTTC	CATSSLGGRLAGAGEQYF
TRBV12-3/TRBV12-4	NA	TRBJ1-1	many	TGTGCCAGCAGTTTCGGGGGGGTGGACACTGAAGCTTTCTTT	CASSFGGVDTEAFF
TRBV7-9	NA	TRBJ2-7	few	TGTGCCAGCAGCCAGGGGTCTGAGGGGCGCGAGCAGTACTTC	CASSQGSEGREQYF
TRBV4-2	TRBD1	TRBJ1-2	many	TGTGCCAGCAGCCATACGGGGGACAGGGGCGCCAAGAACTATGGCTACACCTTC	CASSHTGDRGAKNYGYTF
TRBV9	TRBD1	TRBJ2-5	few	TGTGCCAGCAGCGCCCCAGGGGGAAAAGAGGAGACCCAGTACTTC	CASSAPGGKEETQYF
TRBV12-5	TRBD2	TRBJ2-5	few	TGTGCTAGTGGTTCTCTAGCGGGAGGTTCAGAGACCCAGTACTTC	CASGSLAGGSETQYF
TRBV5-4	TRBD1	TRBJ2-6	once	TGTGCCAGCAGCTTGGGGGGACAGCCTGGGGCCAACGTCCTGACTTTC	CASSLGGQPGANVLTF
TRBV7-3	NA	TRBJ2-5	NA	TGTGCCAGCAGCGGGAGTCAGGAGACCCAGTACTTC	CASSGSQETQYF
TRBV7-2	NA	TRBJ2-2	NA	TGTGCCAGCAGCTGGGGGGACTGGGAGCTGTTTTTT	CASSWGDWELFF
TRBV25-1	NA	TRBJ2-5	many	TGTGCCAGCAGTGAATATTGGACAGACCTGCAAGAGACCCAGTACTTC	CASSEYWTDLQETQYF
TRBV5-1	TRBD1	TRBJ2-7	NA	TGCGCCAGCAGCCGGGGACAGTCTAACGAGCAGTACTTC	CASSRGQSNEQYF
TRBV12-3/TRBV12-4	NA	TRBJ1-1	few	TGTGCCAGCAGTTTCGGGACACTGGACACTGAAGCTTTCTTT	CASSFGTLDTEAFF
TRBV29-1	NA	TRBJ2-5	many	TGCAGCGTTGAAGATCAGGCGACCGTGGGAGAGACCCAGTACTTC	CSVEDQATVGETQYF
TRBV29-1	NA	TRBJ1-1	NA	TGCAGCCGTATGAACACTGAAGCTTTCTTT	CSRMNTEAFF
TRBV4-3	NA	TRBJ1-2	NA	TGCGCCAGCAGCCACGCACAGGGTGCGTTTAACTATGGCTACACCTTC	CASSHAQGAFNYGYTF
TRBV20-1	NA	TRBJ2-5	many	TGCAGCCGGGCGGACGACTACCAAGAGACCCAGTACTTC	CSRADDYQETQYF
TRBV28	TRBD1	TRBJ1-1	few	TGTGCCAGCAGTTTTAGGGACAGGGAGTCCACTGAAGCTTTCTTT	CASSFRDRESTEAFF
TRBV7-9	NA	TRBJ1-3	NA	TGTGCCAGCAGCCCGGACAGCCACTCTGGAAACACCATATATTTT	CASSPDSHSGNTIYF
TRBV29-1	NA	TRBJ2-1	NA	TGCAGCGTTGAAGGCGGTCAGTACTCCTACAATGAGCAGTTCTTC	CSVEGGQYSYNEQFF
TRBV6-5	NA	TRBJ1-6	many	TGTGCCAGCAGTTCGAGGGGTTCGACTTCACCCCTCCACTTT	CASSSRGSTSPLHF
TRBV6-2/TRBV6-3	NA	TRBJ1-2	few	TGTGCCAGCAGTCCGGGCTTCCTTACTGGGTACACCTTC	CASSPGFLTGYTF
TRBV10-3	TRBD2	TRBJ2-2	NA	TGTGCCATCAGTGAGTCTAGCGGGAGGGCCAGGGAGAACACCGGGGAGCTGTTTTTT	CAISESSGRARENTGELFF